Presented here are 6 T cell receptor beta chains from one specimen sequenced in a study of Ad26.COV2.S vaccination and SARS-CoV-2 variants. Treatment defined: around 19 received Ad26.COV2.S at low or high dose, single or two shots; about 5 received placebo; per-sample allocation not given. Collection of samples fell on day 63 after the first vaccine or placebo injection. The assay was immunoSEQ multiplex PCR, and TCRdb's table has in-frame clones only and misses some. The repertoire holds about half a million clones, 80% to 90% seen once, with 1.7% in the top ten. The material sequenced was peripheral blood, taken in a trial of Ad26.COV2.S vaccine versus placebo. The receptors shown here come from a person aged 18-65 years who received the Ad26.COV2.S COVID-19 vaccine or a placebo.

The rearrangement uses TRBV4-1 and TRBJ1-1; D may be TRBD1 (5 bases). V lost 3 bases and J 4 bases, leaving 18 bases between the germline ends. The CDR3 is made up of 16 amino acids. Germline V CDR1 and CDR2: MGHRA, YSYEKL. The CDR3 loop reads CASSQRPTGLATEAFF. CDR3 bases: TGCGCCAGCAGCCAGAGGCCAACAGGTCTTGCCACTGAAGCTTTCTTT.

Notes on this clone: The identical CDR3 is also encoded by other nucleotide sequences in the sample. The chain is built from TRBV3-1 (or the pseudogene TRBV3-2) and TRBJ2-3; D remains unclear. Trimming left V 3 bases short and J 5 bases short, with 3 bases between. The CDR3 length is 11 residues. Germline V gives CDR1 LGHDT, CDR2 YNNKEL (reference sequence). For the CDR3, the DNA is TGTGCCAGCAGCCAGGGAGATACGCAGTATTTT. Amino acid sequence: CASSQGDTQYF.

V gene TRBV9 combines with J gene TRBJ2-1; 8 nucleotides align to TRBD2. CDR3 length: 14 amino acids. V dropped 3 bases and J dropped 8; count of bases not matched to a gene: 7. Germline CDR1 reads SGDLS; CDR2 reads YYNGEE. CDR3 sequence (DNA): TGTGCCAGCAGCGCCGGGACTAGAGTCCATGAGCAGTTCTTC. It is translated as CASSAGTRVHEQFF.

The V and J genes are TRBV6-5 and TRBJ2-1, with D uncertain. The CDR3 loop spans 13 amino acids. Germline V gene data show CDR1 as MNHEY and CDR2 as SVGAGI. V lost 2 bases to trimming and J lost 4 bases, with 6 bases between them. CDR3: CASSYEEYNEQFF. For the CDR3, the DNA is TGTGCCAGCAGTTACGAGGAATACAATGAGCAGTTCTTC.

CDR3 sequence: CASSEAPWTREETQYF. The DNA of the CDR3 is TGTGCCAGCAGTGAAGCCCCCTGGACACGGGAAGAGACCCAGTACTTC. The chain has TRBV6-1 and TRBJ2-5, with a tentative D call TRBD1 (5 bases). This CDR3 has 16 amino acids. Looked up from germline, CDR1 is MNHNS and CDR2 is SASEGT. Trimming pared 0 bases from V and 3 bases from J, leaving 14 bases between.

The chain couples TRBV6-6 to TRBJ2-1, with 8 bases matching TRBD1. Germline trimming cut 6 bases from V and 4 bases from J; bases unmatched to any gene: 8. CDR3 length: 15 residues. CDR1 and CDR2 from the germline V gene are MNHNY and SVGAGI (reference sequence). The CDR3 region is CASSYRGFLYNEQFF. CDR3 nucleotides: TGTGCCAGCAGCTACAGGGGGTTCCTTTACAATGAGCAGTTCTTC.